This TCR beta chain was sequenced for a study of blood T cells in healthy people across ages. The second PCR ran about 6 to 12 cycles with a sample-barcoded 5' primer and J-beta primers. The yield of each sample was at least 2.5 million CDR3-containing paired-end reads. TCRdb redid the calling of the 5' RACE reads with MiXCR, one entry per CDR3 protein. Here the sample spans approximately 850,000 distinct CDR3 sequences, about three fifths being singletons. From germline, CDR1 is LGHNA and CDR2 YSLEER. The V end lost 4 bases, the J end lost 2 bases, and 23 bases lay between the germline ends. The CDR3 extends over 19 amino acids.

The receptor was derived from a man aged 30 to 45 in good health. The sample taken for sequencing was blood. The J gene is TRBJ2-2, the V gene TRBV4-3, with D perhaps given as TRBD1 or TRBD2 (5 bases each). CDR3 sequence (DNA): TGCGCCAGCAGCCCCCGACGGGACGTGATATCCCGTAACACCGGGGAGCTGTTTTTT. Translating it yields CASSPRRDVISRNTGELFF.